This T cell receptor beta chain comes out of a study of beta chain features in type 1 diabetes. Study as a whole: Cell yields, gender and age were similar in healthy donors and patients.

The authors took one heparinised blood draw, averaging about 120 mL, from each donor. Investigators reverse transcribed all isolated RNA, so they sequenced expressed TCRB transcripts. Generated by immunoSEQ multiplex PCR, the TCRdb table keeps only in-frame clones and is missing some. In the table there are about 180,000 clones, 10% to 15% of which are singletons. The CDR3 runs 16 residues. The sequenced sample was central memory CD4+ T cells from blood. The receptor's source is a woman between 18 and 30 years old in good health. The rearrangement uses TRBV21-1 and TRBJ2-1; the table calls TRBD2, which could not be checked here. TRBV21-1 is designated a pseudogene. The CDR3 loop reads CASSKEGLPYYNEQFF. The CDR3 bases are TGTGCCAGCAGCAAAGAGGGACTACCCTATTACAATGAGCAGTTCTTC.